This T cell receptor (beta chain) derives from a study of T cell repertoires in cytomegalovirus infection. In the study overall: Well-studied HLA-B-restricted epitopes and recently identified HLA-C-restricted epitopes of CMV were both used in the study.

This clonotype occurred many times. The antigen is undetermined. MiXCR, applied by TCRdb to the reads, yields one record per CDR3 protein. The table includes some 700,000 distinct CDR3 sequences, 33% detected once. Whole-study results and caveats: What dominated the ex vivo response were HLA-C-restricted CMV-specific TCR beta clonotypes. Carriers of CMV plus the relevant HLA were identified by cumulative public TCR beta family frequency.

The V end lost 1 base, the J end lost 4 bases, and 9 bases lay between the germline ends. The length of the CDR3 is 14 residues. CDR1 is SGHTA and CDR2 is FQGNSA in the germline V gene. The material was cultured PBMCs, obtained from culture after CMV antigen stimulation. The chain links TRBV7-2 to TRBJ2-3, with D tentatively TRBD1 or TRBD2 (5 bases each). The TCR comes from a human donor in good health (CMV status not recorded). Some clones in this sample may be carry-over from other donors' samples. DNA of the CDR3: TGTGCCAGCAGCTTAGGGGGGAGTTCAGATACGCAGTATTTT. Its protein product is CASSLGGSSDTQYF.